This T cell receptor beta chain was documented in a study of T cell repertoires in cytomegalovirus infection. Turning to the study itself: Public TCR beta signature analysis indicated the presence of both CMV infection and matching HLA type.

As to this clonotype: What it binds is unknown.

Each CDR3 protein gets one entry after TCRdb re-called the reads with MiXCR. The sample holds roughly 180,000 distinct CDR3 sequences, about 18% seen once. General study findings and limits: Totalled public TCR beta family frequency picked out people who carried CMV plus the relevant HLA. In two of eight donors, the top clonotype was HLA-C-restricted CMV-specific.

This CDR3 region has 15 residues. Germline V CDR1 and CDR2: SGHVS, FNYEAQ. The V end lost 5 bases, the J end lost 4 bases, and 17 bases lay between the germline ends. The genes are TRBV7-6 and TRBJ1-1; D is uncertain. Source material: CD8+ T cells from PBMCs. This receptor was obtained from a human donor in good health (CMV status not recorded). Some clones in this sample may be carry-over from other donors' samples. The CDR3 DNA sequence: TGTGCCAGCAGCAGACCCGGGGTCGCCGGCACTGAAGCTTTCTTT. Translation gives CASSRPGVAGTEAFF.